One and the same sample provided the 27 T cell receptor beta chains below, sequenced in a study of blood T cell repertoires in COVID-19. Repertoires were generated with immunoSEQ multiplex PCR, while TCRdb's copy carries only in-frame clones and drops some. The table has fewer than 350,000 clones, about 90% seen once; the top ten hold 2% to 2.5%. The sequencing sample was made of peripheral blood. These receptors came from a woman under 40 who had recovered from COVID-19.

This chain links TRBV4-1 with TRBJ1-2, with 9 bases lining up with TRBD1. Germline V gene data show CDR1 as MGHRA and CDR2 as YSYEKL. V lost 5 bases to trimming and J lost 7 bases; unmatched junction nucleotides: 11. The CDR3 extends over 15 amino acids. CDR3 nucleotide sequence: TGCGCCAGCAGCGAAGCTCCGGGACAGGGTCTTGGCTACACCTTC. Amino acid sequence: CASSEAPGQGLGYTF.

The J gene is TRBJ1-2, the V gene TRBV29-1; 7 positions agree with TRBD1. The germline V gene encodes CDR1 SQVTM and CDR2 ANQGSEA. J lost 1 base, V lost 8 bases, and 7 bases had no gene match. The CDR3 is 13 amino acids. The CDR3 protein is CSLSGTDNYGYTF. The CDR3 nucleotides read TGCAGCTTATCCGGGACAGATAACTATGGCTACACCTTC.

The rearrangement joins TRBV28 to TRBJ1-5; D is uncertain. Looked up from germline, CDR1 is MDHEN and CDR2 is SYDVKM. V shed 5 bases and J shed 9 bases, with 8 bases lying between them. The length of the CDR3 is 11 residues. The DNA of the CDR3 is TGTGCCAGCAGTAAGAGGAGGCCCCAGCATTTT. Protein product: CASSKRRPQHF. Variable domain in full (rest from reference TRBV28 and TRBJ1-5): DVKVTQSSRYLVKRTGEKVFLECVQDMDHENMFWYRQDPGLGLRLIYFSYDVKMKEKGDIPEGYSVSREKKERFSLILESASTNQTSMYLCASSKRRPQHFGDGTRLSIL.

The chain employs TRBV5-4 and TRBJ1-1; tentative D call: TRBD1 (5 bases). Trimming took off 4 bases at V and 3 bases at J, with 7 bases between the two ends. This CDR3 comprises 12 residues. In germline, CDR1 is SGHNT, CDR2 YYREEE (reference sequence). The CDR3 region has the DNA TGTGCCAGCAGCCTCAGGGACACTGAAGCTTTCTTT. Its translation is CASSLRDTEAFF.

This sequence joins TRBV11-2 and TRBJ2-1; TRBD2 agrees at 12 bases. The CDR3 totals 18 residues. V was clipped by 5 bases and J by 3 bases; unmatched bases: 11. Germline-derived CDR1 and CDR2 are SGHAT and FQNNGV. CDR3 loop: CASSRNNRLAGDYNEQFF. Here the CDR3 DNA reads TGTGCCAGCAGCCGGAACAACCGACTAGCGGGGGACTACAATGAGCAGTTCTTC.

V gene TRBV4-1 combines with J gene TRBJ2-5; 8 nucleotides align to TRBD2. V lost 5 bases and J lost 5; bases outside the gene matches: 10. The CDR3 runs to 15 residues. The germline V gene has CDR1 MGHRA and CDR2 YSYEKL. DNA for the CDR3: TGCGCCAGCAGCGGGAGACTAGCGTTTACGGAGACCCAGTACTTC. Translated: CASSGRLAFTETQYF.

The CDR3 protein is CASSQIGDTEAFF. CDR3 sequence (DNA): TGCGCCAGCAGCCAGATAGGGGACACTGAAGCTTTCTTT. The chain has TRBV4-1 and TRBJ1-1; D may be TRBD1 (5 bases). Germline V lookup: CDR1 MGHRA, CDR2 YSYEKL. The V gene lost 3 bases and the J gene lost 3 bases, with 8 bases spanning the gap. This CDR3 is 13 amino acids long.

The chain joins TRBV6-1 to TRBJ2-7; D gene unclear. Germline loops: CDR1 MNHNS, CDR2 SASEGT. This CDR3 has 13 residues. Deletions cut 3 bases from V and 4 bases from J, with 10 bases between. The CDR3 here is CASSDRANYEQYF. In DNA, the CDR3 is TGTGCCAGCAGTGACAGAGCGAATTACGAGCAGTACTTC.

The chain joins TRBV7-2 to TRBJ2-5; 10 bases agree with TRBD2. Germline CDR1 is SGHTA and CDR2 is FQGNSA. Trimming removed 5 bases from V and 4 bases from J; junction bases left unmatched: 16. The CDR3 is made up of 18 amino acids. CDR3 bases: TGTGCCAGCAGCGGACCCTCACTAGCGGGATTCCTCGTAGAGACCCAGTACTTC. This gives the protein CASSGPSLAGFLVETQYF.

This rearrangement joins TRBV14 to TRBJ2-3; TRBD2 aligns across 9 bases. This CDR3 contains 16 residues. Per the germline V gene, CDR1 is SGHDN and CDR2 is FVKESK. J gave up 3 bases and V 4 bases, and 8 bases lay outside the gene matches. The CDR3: CASSPLGLAGTDTQYF. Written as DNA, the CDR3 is TGTGCCAGCAGCCCTCTAGGGCTAGCGGGAACAGATACGCAGTATTTT.

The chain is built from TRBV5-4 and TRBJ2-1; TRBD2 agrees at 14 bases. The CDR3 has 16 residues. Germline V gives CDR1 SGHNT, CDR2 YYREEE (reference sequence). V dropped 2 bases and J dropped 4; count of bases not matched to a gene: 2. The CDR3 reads CASSLRLAGGYNEQFF. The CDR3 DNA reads TGTGCCAGCAGCTTACGACTAGCGGGGGGGTACAATGAGCAGTTCTTC. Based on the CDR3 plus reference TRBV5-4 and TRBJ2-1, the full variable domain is ETGVTQSPTHLIKTRGQQVTLRCSSQSGHNTVSWYQQALGQGPQFIFQYYREEENGRGNFPPRFSGLQFPNYSSELNVNALELDDSALYLCASSLRLAGGYNEQFFGPGTRLTVL.

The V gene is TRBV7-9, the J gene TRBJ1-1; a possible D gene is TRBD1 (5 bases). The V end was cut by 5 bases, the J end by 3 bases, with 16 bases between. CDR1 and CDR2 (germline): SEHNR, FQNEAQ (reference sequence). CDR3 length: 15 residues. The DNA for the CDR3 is TGTGCCAGCAGCGCCCCGGACATCGGGTACACTGAAGCTTTCTTT. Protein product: CASSAPDIGYTEAFF.

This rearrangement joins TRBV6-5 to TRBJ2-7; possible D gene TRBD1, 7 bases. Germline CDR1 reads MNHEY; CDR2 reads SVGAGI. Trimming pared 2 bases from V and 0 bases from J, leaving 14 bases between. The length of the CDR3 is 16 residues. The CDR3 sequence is CASSYQGVGGSYEQYF. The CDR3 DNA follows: TGTGCCAGCAGTTACCAGGGGGTGGGGGGCTCCTACGAGCAGTACTTC.

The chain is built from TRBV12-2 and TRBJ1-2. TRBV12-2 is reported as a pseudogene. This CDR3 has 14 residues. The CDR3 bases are TGTGCAAGTCGCTTAGCTCCCCCCGGGGAGTGCTACACCTTC. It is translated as CASRLAPPGECYTF.

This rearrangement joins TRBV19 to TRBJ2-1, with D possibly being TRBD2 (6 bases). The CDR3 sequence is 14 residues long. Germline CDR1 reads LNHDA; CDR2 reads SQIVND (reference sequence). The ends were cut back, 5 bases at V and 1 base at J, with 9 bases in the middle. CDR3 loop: CASSSSASYNEQFF. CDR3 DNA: TGTGCCAGTAGTTCTAGCGCTTCCTACAATGAGCAGTTCTTC.

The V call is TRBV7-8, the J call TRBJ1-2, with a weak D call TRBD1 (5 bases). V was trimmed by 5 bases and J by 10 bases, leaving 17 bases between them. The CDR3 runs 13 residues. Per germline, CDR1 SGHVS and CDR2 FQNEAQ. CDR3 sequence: CASSLNSDSLYTF. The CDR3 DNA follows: TGTGCCAGCAGCCTCAACAGCGACAGCCTCTACACCTTC.

The CDR3 DNA sequence: TGTGCCAGCAGCCCCGGGACATTAGAGACCCAGTACTTC. Amino acid sequence: CASSPGTLETQYF. This chain joins TRBV5-8 and TRBJ2-5; maybe TRBD1 (6 bases). CDR1 is SGHTS, CDR2 YDEGEE, per germline. The germline V and J ends were trimmed by 4 bases and 4 bases, with 11 bases remaining between them. CDR3 length: 13 amino acids.

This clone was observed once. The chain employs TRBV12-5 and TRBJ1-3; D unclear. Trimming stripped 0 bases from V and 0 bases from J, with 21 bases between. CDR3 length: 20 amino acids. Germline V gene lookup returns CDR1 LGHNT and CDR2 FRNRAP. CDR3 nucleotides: TGTGCTAGTGGTTTGGTATCTCGTGGACTGCGGAAAGACTCTGGAAACACCATATATTTT. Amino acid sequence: CASGLVSRGLRKDSGNTIYF.

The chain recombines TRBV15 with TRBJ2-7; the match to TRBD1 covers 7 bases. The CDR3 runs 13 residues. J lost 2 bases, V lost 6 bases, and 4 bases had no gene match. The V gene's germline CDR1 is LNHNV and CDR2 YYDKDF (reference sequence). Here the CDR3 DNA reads TGTGCCACCAGGAGGGACAGCACCTACGAGCAGTACTTC. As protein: CATRRDSTYEQYF.

The CDR3 sequence: CASSPSGTTDTQYF. CDR3 nucleotides: TGTGCCAGCAGCCCTAGCGGGACCACAGATACGCAGTATTTT. V is TRBV7-2 and J is TRBJ2-3; 9 bases agree with TRBD2. Trimming cost V 5 bases and J 2 bases; bases outside gene matches: 2. Germline loops: CDR1 SGHTA, CDR2 FQGNSA. CDR3 size: 14 residues.

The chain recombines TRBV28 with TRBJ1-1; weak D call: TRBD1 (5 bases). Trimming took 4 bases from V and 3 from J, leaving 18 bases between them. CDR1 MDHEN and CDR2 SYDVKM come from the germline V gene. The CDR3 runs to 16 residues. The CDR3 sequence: CASSSLRGGGHTEAFF. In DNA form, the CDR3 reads TGTGCCAGCAGTTCCCTCCGGGGGGGAGGTCACACTGAAGCTTTCTTT.

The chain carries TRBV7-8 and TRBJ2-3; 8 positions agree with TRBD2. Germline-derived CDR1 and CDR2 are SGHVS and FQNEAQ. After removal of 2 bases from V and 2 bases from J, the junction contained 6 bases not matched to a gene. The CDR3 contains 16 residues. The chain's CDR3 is CASSLLASGLTDTQYF. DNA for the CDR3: TGTGCCAGCAGCTTATTGGCTAGCGGGCTCACAGATACGCAGTATTTT. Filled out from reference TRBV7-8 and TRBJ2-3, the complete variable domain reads GAGVSQSPRYKVAKRGQDVALRCDPISGHVSLFWYQQALGQGPEFLTYFQNEAQLDKSGLPSDRFFAERPEGSVSTLKIQRTQQEDSAVYLCASSLLASGLTDTQYFGPGTRLTVL.

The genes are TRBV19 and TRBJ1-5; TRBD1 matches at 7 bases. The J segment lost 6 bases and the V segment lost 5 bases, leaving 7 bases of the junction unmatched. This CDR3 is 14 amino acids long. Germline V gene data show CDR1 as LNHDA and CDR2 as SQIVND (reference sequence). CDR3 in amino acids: CASSRDSGAQPQHF. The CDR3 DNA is TGTGCCAGTAGTCGGGACAGTGGAGCTCAGCCCCAGCATTTT.

CDR3 DNA sequence: TGTGCCAGCAGACCTTGGGGGGGAAAGGGTACTGAAGCTTTCTTT. This translates into CASRPWGGKGTEAFF. The chain carries TRBV14 and TRBJ1-1; tentative D call: TRBD1 (5 bases). The V end lost 6 bases, the J end lost 5 bases, and 19 bases lay between the germline ends. This CDR3 region has 15 residues. Germline CDR1 and CDR2: SGHDN and FVKESK. Combining the CDR3 with reference TRBV14 and TRBJ1-1 gives the whole variable domain EAGVTQFPSHSVIEKGQTVTLRCDPISGHDNLYWYRRVMGKEIKFLLHFVKESKQDESGMPNNRFLAERTGGTYSTLKVQPAELEDSGVYFCASRPWGGKGTEAFFGQGTRLTVV.

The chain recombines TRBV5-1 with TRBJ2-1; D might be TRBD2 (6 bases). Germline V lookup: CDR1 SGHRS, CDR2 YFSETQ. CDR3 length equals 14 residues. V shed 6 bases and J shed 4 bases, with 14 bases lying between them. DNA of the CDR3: TGCGCCAGCACCCGGGACTCCTATTACAATGAGCAGTTCTTC. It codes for CASTRDSYYNEQFF.

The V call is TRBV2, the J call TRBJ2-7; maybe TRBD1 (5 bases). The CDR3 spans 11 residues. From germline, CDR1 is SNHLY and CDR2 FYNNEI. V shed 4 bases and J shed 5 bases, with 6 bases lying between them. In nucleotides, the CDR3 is TGTGCCAGCAGTGCAGGGAACGAGCAGTACTTC. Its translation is CASSAGNEQYF.

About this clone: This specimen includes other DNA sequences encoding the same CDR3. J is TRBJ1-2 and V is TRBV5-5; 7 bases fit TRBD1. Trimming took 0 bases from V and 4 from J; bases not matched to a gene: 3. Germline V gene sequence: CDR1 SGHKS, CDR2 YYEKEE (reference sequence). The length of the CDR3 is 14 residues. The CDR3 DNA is TGTGCCAGCAGCTTGGCGGCAGGGGGCTATGGCTACACCTTC. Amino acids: CASSLAAGGYGYTF.